One sample yielded the 27 T cell receptor beta chains listed below, sequenced in a study of blood T cell repertoires in COVID-19. Method: immunoSEQ multiplex PCR; TCRdb's copy keeps in-frame clones and lacks some. This sample yields a few hundred thousand clones, of which approximately 85% are seen a single time; approximately 1.9% belongs to the top ten. The sample consisted of PBMCs or T cells enriched from blood (not recorded which). The receptor source for this set is a woman in her fifties or sixties who had recovered from COVID-19.

The chain uses TRBV27 and TRBJ2-7, with 13 bases lining up with TRBD2. V lost 6 bases to trimming and J lost 5 bases; unmatched junction nucleotides: 10. The CDR3 has 16 amino acids. Looked up from germline, CDR1 is MNHEY and CDR2 is SMNVEV (reference sequence). CDR3 DNA sequence: TGTGCCAGCAGCTCTAGGACTAGCGGGAGTCCCCACGAGCAGTACTTC. It encodes CASSSRTSGSPHEQYF.

The rearrangement joins TRBV5-6 to TRBJ1-1; unclear D gene. V lost 4 bases to trimming and J lost 0 bases, with 7 bases between them. Germline V gene sequence: CDR1 SGHDT, CDR2 YYEEEE. The CDR3 covers 13 residues. Here the CDR3 reads CASSTNMNTEAFF. CDR3 in DNA: TGTGCCAGCAGCACAAACATGAACACTGAAGCTTTCTTT.

About this clone itself: Other nucleotide sequences from this sample produce the same CDR3. The chain carries TRBV18 and TRBJ2-3, with 9 bases identical to TRBD2. Trimming cost V 2 bases and J 0 bases; bases outside gene matches: 0. The germline V gene encodes CDR1 KGHSH and CDR2 LQKENI. The CDR3 has 15 residues. The CDR3 region is CASSPTSGSTDTQYF. DNA of the CDR3: TGTGCCAGCTCACCAACTAGCGGGAGCACAGATACGCAGTATTTT.

The V gene is TRBV4-2, the J gene TRBJ2-7; 9 nucleotides match TRBD2. In germline, CDR1 is LGHNA, CDR2 YNFKEQ. This CDR3 is 19 amino acids long. V was clipped by 0 bases and J by 8 bases; unmatched bases: 20. The CDR3 sequence: CASSQDRRRGVAGEDQQYF. CDR3 sequence (DNA): TGTGCCAGCAGCCAAGATCGTCGCAGGGGTGTAGCGGGAGAGGATCAGCAGTACTTC.

The chain uses TRBV7-8 and TRBJ2-2; the D gene is possibly TRBD1 (5 bases). Germline V gene lookup returns CDR1 SGHVS and CDR2 FQNEAQ. V was trimmed by 6 bases and J by 4 bases, leaving 12 bases between them. This CDR3 contains 14 residues. CDR3: CASRERQTTGELFF. The DNA of the CDR3 is TGTGCCAGCAGGGAAAGACAGACCACCGGGGAGCTGTTTTTT.

The chain employs TRBV28 and TRBJ1-4, with no clear D. The CDR3 runs 14 residues. The V and J ends lost 6 bases and 4 bases respectively, with 12 bases between them. Germline loops: CDR1 MDHEN, CDR2 SYDVKM. CDR3 region: CASSPPGNNEKLFF. The CDR3, as DNA: TGTGCCAGCAGCCCACCGGGGAATAATGAAAAACTGTTTTTT.

This chain uses TRBV5-1 with TRBJ1-4; D remains ambiguous. This CDR3 contains 13 residues. The V end was cut by 0 bases, the J end by 8 bases, with 8 bases between. The germline gives CDR1 SGHRS, CDR2 YFSETQ. CDR3 DNA sequence: TGCGCCAGCAGCTTGGAGGGAGAGGAAAAACTGTTTTTT. Translated: CASSLEGEEKLFF. The full variable domain, its missing parts supplied by reference TRBV5-1 and TRBJ1-4, is KAGVTQTPRYLIKTRGQQVTLSCSPISGHRSVSWYQQTPGQGLQFLFEYFSETQRNKGNFPGRFSGRQFSNSRSEMNVSTLELGDSALYLCASSLEGEEKLFFGSGTQLSVL.

The gene calls are TRBV19 and TRBJ2-5; 13 nucleotides line up with TRBD2. CDR3 size: 17 residues. Trimming removed 6 bases from V and 0 bases from J; junction bases left unmatched: 7. Germline values: CDR1 LNHDA, CDR2 SQIVND (reference sequence). CDR3: CASRETSGRMYQETQYF. CDR3 bases: TGTGCCAGTAGAGAGACTAGCGGGAGGATGTACCAAGAGACCCAGTACTTC. Together with reference TRBV19 and TRBJ2-5, the CDR3 gives the full variable domain: DGGITQSPKYLFRKEGQNVTLSCEQNLNHDAMYWYRQDPGQGLRLIYYSQIVNDFQKGDIAEGYSVSREKKESFPLTVTSAQKNPTAFYLCASRETSGRMYQETQYFGPGTRLLVL.

This chain connects TRBV27 to TRBJ2-7; 13 nucleotides match TRBD2. V shed 8 bases and J 6 bases; nucleotides not matched to a gene: 4. CDR1 and CDR2 (germline): MNHEY, SMNVEV (reference sequence). CDR3 length: 13 amino acids. The CDR3 sequence: CASGLAGDAEQYF. The CDR3 DNA is TGTGCCAGCGGACTAGCGGGAGACGCCGAGCAGTACTTC.

This clone was detected only once. This sequence joins TRBV18 and TRBJ1-4; 7 nucleotides agree with TRBD1. This CDR3 has 15 residues. V dropped 5 bases and J dropped 0; count of bases not matched to a gene: 3. The germline CDR1 and CDR2 sequences are KGHSH and LQKENI. The DNA for the CDR3 is TGTGCCAGCTCAGGGACAGTACCAACTAATGAAAAACTGTTTTTT. Translating gives CASSGTVPTNEKLFF.

The chain links TRBV5-4 to TRBJ1-5, with D perhaps matching TRBD1 (5 bases). Germline loops: CDR1 SGHNT, CDR2 YYREEE (reference sequence). The V end was cut by 3 bases, the J end by 6 bases, with 10 bases between. The CDR3 runs to 13 residues. CDR3 sequence (DNA): TGTGCCAGCAGCTGGGCGGGGACTCAGCCCCAGCATTTT. Protein sequence: CASSWAGTQPQHF.

The chain employs TRBV19 and TRBJ2-1; D possibly corresponds to TRBD2 (7 bases). The germline CDR1 and CDR2 sequences are LNHDA and SQIVND (reference sequence). The V end lost 3 bases, the J end lost 6 bases, and 18 bases lay between the germline ends. The CDR3 contains 16 residues. The CDR3 DNA sequence: TGTGCCAGTAGTATGGGGGCCGCGGGAGTCCGCAATGAGCAGTTCTTC. Translating it yields CASSMGAAGVRNEQFF.

The J gene is TRBJ1-4, the V gene TRBV10-3; TRBD1 matches 10 bases. V gave up 6 bases and J gave up 4 bases; unmatched junction bases: 2. Germline V gene lookup returns CDR1 ENHRY and CDR2 SYGVKD. The CDR3 is made up of 14 amino acids. The CDR3 protein is CAIRGTGVNEKLFF. The CDR3 DNA reads TGTGCCATCAGAGGGACAGGGGTTAATGAAAAACTGTTTTTT.

The chain uses TRBV5-1 and TRBJ2-4, with 7 bases matching TRBD1. Germline CDR1 is SGHRS and CDR2 is YFSETQ. V lost 4 bases and J lost 5; bases outside the gene matches: 9. The length of the CDR3 is 15 residues. CDR3 in amino acids: CASSQPGQRENIQYF. In DNA form, the CDR3 reads TGCGCCAGCAGCCAACCGGGACAGAGGGAAAACATTCAGTACTTC.

The CDR3 nucleotides are TGTGCCAGCAGCTTGGTCTACTACAATGAGCAGTTCTTC. Its translation is CASSLVYYNEQFF. The chain carries TRBV5-8 and TRBJ2-1; unclear D gene. Germline V gives CDR1 SGHTS, CDR2 YDEGEE. Trimming cost V 0 bases and J 3 bases, with 4 bases left between them. CDR3 length equals 13 residues.

V gene TRBV9 combines with J gene TRBJ2-3, with TRBD2 identical over 12 bases. V lost 4 bases and J lost 5; bases outside the gene matches: 8. Germline CDR1 is SGDLS and CDR2 is YYNGEE. The CDR3 has 16 residues. CDR3 amino acids: CASSPRRTSGIDTQYF. The CDR3 coding sequence is TGTGCCAGCAGCCCGCGAAGGACTAGCGGGATAGATACGCAGTATTTT.

The J gene is TRBJ1-3, the V gene TRBV9, with 8 bases fitting TRBD1. With 1 base clipped from V and 0 bases from J, the junction kept 9 bases outside the gene matches. This CDR3 has 18 amino acids. Germline V CDR1 and CDR2: SGDLS, YYNGEE. In DNA form, the CDR3 reads TGTGCCAGCAGCGTATCTATGGACAGGGTATACTCTGGAAACACCATATATTTT. This translates into CASSVSMDRVYSGNTIYF.

The rearrangement links TRBV3-1 (or the pseudogene TRBV3-2) to TRBJ1-2; 9 bases match TRBD1. This CDR3 spans 15 amino acids. Germline-derived CDR1 and CDR2 are LGHDT and YNNKEL (reference sequence). Trimming cost V 4 bases and J 1 base; bases outside gene matches: 4. The CDR3 DNA reads TGTGCCAGCAGCCTCTGGACAGGGGATAACTATGGCTACACCTTC. This gives the protein CASSLWTGDNYGYTF.

This chain links TRBV4-1 with TRBJ2-3, with a tentative D call TRBD2 (6 bases). Trimming stripped 2 bases from V and 3 bases from J, with 18 bases between. This CDR3 is built from 17 residues. Germline values: CDR1 MGHRA, CDR2 YSYEKL. Here the CDR3 DNA reads TGCGCCAGCAGCCAATCCGGCACTCTGCGGGAAACAGATACGCAGTATTTT. Protein: CASSQSGTLRETDTQYF.

CDR3 coding DNA: TGTGCCAGCAGCTGGGACAGGGGGTACGAGCAGTACTTC. Its translation: CASSWDRGYEQYF. The genes are TRBV12-1 and TRBJ2-7; no DNA check was done on the table's D call, TRBD1. TRBV12-1 is labeled a pseudogene. This CDR3 is 13 amino acids long.

Only a few counts were recorded for this clone. The DNA of the CDR3 is TGTGCCAGCGGGGGGACAGGCACAGATACGCAGTATTTT. Translated: CASGGTGTDTQYF. The chain uses TRBV2 and TRBJ2-3; a weak D match, TRBD1 (7 bases). The germline V gene encodes CDR1 SNHLY and CDR2 FYNNEI. V lost 8 bases to trimming and J lost 1 base, with 10 bases between them. The length of the CDR3 is 13 residues. Full variable domain (outside the CDR3, taken from reference TRBV2 and TRBJ2-3): EPEVTQTPSHQVTQMGQEVILRCVPISNHLYFYWYRQILGQKVEFLVSFYNNEISEKSEIFDDQFSVERPDGSNFTLKIRSTKLEDSAMYFCASGGTGTDTQYFGPGTRLTVL.

The J gene is TRBJ1-5, the V gene TRBV10-2; a possible D gene is TRBD1 (6 bases). The V gene lost 3 bases and the J gene lost 5 bases, with 14 bases spanning the gap. The CDR3 sequence is 15 residues long. Germline V gene data show CDR1 as WSHSY and CDR2 as SAAADI. CDR3 nucleotides: TGCGCCAGCAGTGACGTGACAGGAAACTATCAGCCCCAGCATTTT. Translated: CASSDVTGNYQPQHF.

V usage is TRBV12-3 or TRBV12-4 and J usage is TRBJ1-2; D not resolved. The CDR3 covers 13 residues. V shed 1 base and J shed 7 bases, with 10 bases lying between them. The CDR3, as DNA: TGTGCCAGCAGTTTAGGGACCGCGGGTGGCTACACCTTC. It translates to CASSLGTAGGYTF.

The chain carries TRBV6-1 and TRBJ2-5, with TRBD2 matching over 12 bases. The CDR3 runs to 19 residues. V lost 1 base to trimming and J lost 5 bases; unmatched junction nucleotides: 14. Germline loops: CDR1 MNHNS, CDR2 SASEGT. The CDR3 sequence: CASSEGGLAGGTPGETQYF. CDR3 nucleotides: TGTGCCAGCAGTGAAGGAGGTCTAGCGGGAGGGACCCCGGGGGAGACCCAGTACTTC.

The J gene is TRBJ1-3, the V gene TRBV30; 9 positions match TRBD1. Germline loops: CDR1 GTSNPN, CDR2 SVGIG (reference sequence). V shed 1 base and J 0 bases; nucleotides not matched to a gene: 4. The CDR3 spans 16 residues. CDR3 coding DNA: TGTGCCTGGAGTGCACTGACAGGGGGCTCTGGAAACACCATATATTTT. It translates to CAWSALTGGSGNTIYF. Supplemented by reference TRBV30 and TRBJ1-3, the full variable domain reads SQTIHQWPATLVQPVGSPLSLECTVEGTSNPNLYWYRQAAGRGLQLLFYSVGIGQISSEVPQNLSASRPQDRQFILSSKKLLLSDSGFYLCAWSALTGGSGNTIYFGEGSWLTVV.

This clone appeared a single time. The chain couples TRBV15 to TRBJ1-1, with 7 bases lining up with TRBD1. Per the germline V gene, CDR1 is LNHNV and CDR2 is YYDKDF (reference sequence). The junction had 3 bases not matched to a gene; V was cut back by 4 bases and J by 1 base. This CDR3 is 14 amino acids long. Written as DNA, the CDR3 is TGTGCCACCAGCATAGACAGGGCGAACACTGAAGCTTTCTTT. Translated: CATSIDRANTEAFF.

V usage is TRBV27 and J usage is TRBJ2-1; 10 bases align to TRBD2. V was clipped by 5 bases and J by 3 bases; unmatched bases: 4. The CDR3 length is 15 residues. The germline gives CDR1 MNHEY, CDR2 SMNVEV (reference sequence). The CDR3 nucleotides read TGTGCCAGCAGTGATCTAGCGGGAGTCTACAATGAGCAGTTCTTC. Translating it yields CASSDLAGVYNEQFF.